The 23 T cell receptor beta chains presented below share a single source sample, sequenced in a study of graft-versus-host responses after intestinal transplantation. Their antigen targets remain unknown. Sequencing was performed with immunoSEQ multiplex PCR; in TCRdb, only in-frame clones are kept and a portion is missing. The sample holds some 140,000 clones; about nine tenths are singletons and the top ten take about 0.18%. Sequenced here: unstimulated CD4+ T cells sorted from spleen or lymph node cells, sampled before intestinal transplant. These receptors came from a human donor who received an intestinal transplant.

The rearrangement links TRBV9 to TRBJ2-1; 13 bases are a match to TRBD2. V was clipped by 4 bases and J by 6 bases; unmatched bases: 19. Germline lookup yields CDR1 SGDLS and CDR2 YYNGEE. The CDR3 is 20 amino acids. The CDR3 is CASSRLAGGTSSVSVNEQFF. Written as DNA, the CDR3 is TGTGCCAGCAGCCGACTAGCGGGAGGTACCTCGTCCGTTTCGGTCAATGAGCAGTTCTTC.

This chain's CDR3 is CASSPRGLSSYEQYF. The CDR3, as DNA: TGTGCCAGCAGCCCACGGGGCTTGAGCTCCTACGAGCAGTACTTC. The chain carries TRBV9 and TRBJ2-7; D assignment may be TRBD1 or TRBD2 (5 bases each). Trimming shortened V by 4 bases and J by 0 bases, and 14 bases separated the two germline ends. Germline V gene data show CDR1 as SGDLS and CDR2 as YYNGEE. There are 15 residues in the CDR3.

This clone was seen a few times. The V gene is TRBV7-2, the J gene TRBJ2-1; D gene unclear. V lost 2 bases, J lost 9 bases, and 14 bases lay in between. The CDR3 loop spans 14 amino acids. Per the germline V gene, CDR1 is SGHTA and CDR2 is FQGNSA. The CDR3 nucleotides read TGTGCCAGCAGCTTATTCGGGCTCGACACTGAGCAGTTCTTC. Amino acid sequence: CASSLFGLDTEQFF. Filled out from reference TRBV7-2 and TRBJ2-1, the complete variable domain reads GAGVSQSPSNKVTEKGKDVELRCDPISGHTALYWYRQSLGQGLEFLIYFQGNSAPDKSGLPSDRFSAERTGGSVSTLTIQRTQQEDSAVYLCASSLFGLDTEQFFGPGTRLTVL.

This sequence joins TRBV29-1 and TRBJ2-1; TRBD2 aligns across 16 bases. Germline loops: CDR1 SQVTM, CDR2 ANQGSEA. V dropped 5 bases and J dropped 0; count of bases not matched to a gene: 4. The CDR3 loop spans 17 amino acids. DNA of the CDR3: TGCAGCGTTTCCGGGACTAGCGGGAGGGCCTCCTACAATGAGCAGTTCTTC. It is translated as CSVSGTSGRASYNEQFF.

The chain has TRBV4-3 and TRBJ1-4; D remains unclear. CDR3 length: 15 amino acids. Germline loops: CDR1 LGHNA, CDR2 YSLEER. Trimming pared 0 bases from V and 7 bases from J, leaving 12 bases between. CDR3 coding DNA: TGCGCCAGCAGCCAAGATCCCCCCGAGGCTGAAAAACTGTTTTTT. It translates to CASSQDPPEAEKLFF.

The table lists this clone with a few counts. V and J are TRBV7-9 and TRBJ1-6; D may be TRBD1 (6 bases). CDR3 length: 13 amino acids. Germline CDR1 SEHNR, CDR2 FQNEAQ (reference sequence). V was pared by 8 bases and J by 4 bases, with 9 bases between. CDR3 sequence (DNA): TGTGCCAGCCGGGACACTTATAATTCACCCCTCCACTTT. Translated: CASRDTYNSPLHF.

The chain uses TRBV11-1 and TRBJ2-1, with TRBD2 matching 7 bases. The CDR3 loop spans 15 amino acids. Germline CDR1 reads SGHAT; CDR2 reads FQDESV (reference sequence). The junction had 11 bases not matched to a gene; V was cut back by 7 bases and J by 5 bases. This CDR3 is CASTTSRTRNNEQFF. For the CDR3, the DNA is TGTGCCAGCACCACGTCGAGGACTAGGAACAATGAGCAGTTCTTC. Full variable domain (rest looked up from reference TRBV11-1 and TRBJ2-1): EAEVAQSPRYKITEKSQAVAFWCDPISGHATLYWYRQILGQGPELLVQFQDESVVDDSQLPKDRFSAERLKGVDSTLKIQPAELGDSAMYLCASTTSRTRNNEQFFGPGTRLTVL.

The chain carries TRBV7-3 and TRBJ2-3; 8 positions agree with TRBD1. From germline, CDR1 is SGHTA and CDR2 FQGTGA. The V gene end was trimmed by 5 bases and the J gene end by 8 bases; junction bases not matched to a gene: 18. The CDR3 sequence is 17 residues long. The CDR3 is CASSPPGQGGGQGTQYF. CDR3 sequence (DNA): TGTGCCAGCAGCCCACCTGGACAGGGAGGAGGCCAGGGTACGCAGTATTTT.

This chain links TRBV28 with TRBJ2-1, with 8 bases lining up with TRBD2. The CDR3 is 17 residues long. V was clipped by 3 bases and J by 12 bases; unmatched bases: 19. Per germline, CDR1 MDHEN and CDR2 SYDVKM. CDR3 in DNA: TGTGCCAGCAGTTTGGCGATTAGCGGGAAGTCTGTCATCTCGCAGTTCTTC. Translated, it gives CASSLAISGKSVISQFF.

Remarks on this clone: This sample also contains other DNA sequences that code for the same CDR3. This chain links TRBV30 with TRBJ2-5; TRBD2 might be the D (6 bases). The V end lost 2 bases, the J end lost 2 bases, and 9 bases lay between the germline ends. CDR3 length: 13 amino acids. CDR1 is GTSNPN, CDR2 SVGIG, per germline (reference sequence). CDR3 protein: CAWSPGLQETQYF. CDR3 nucleotides: TGTGCCTGGAGTCCCGGACTACAAGAGACCCAGTACTTC.

The chain combines TRBV30 with TRBJ1-1; no definite D call. CDR1 GTSNPN and CDR2 SVGIG come from the germline V gene (reference sequence). The length of the CDR3 is 15 residues. V was clipped by 2 bases and J by 4 bases, with 17 bases between them. The CDR3 DNA reads as TGTGCCTGGAGTCTGTGGAGGAAGGCGGGCACTGAAGCTTTCTTT. This sequence encodes CAWSLWRKAGTEAFF.

V is TRBV19 and J is TRBJ2-5; TRBD2 matches at 8 bases. Germline CDR1 is LNHDA and CDR2 is SQIVND (reference sequence). V was clipped by 7 bases and J by 2 bases; unmatched bases: 12. The CDR3 contains 16 residues. CDR3: CASNPTSGRLQETQYF. The DNA of the CDR3 is TGTGCCAGTAACCCTACGAGCGGGAGACTACAAGAGACCCAGTACTTC.

This chain uses TRBV5-1 with TRBJ2-5; D unresolved. From germline, CDR1 is SGHRS and CDR2 YFSETQ. CDR3 length: 13 amino acids. Trimming shortened V by 0 bases and J by 5 bases, and 8 bases separated the two germline ends. Here the CDR3 DNA reads TGCGCCAGCAGCTTGGTAAAGTGGGAGACCCAGTACTTC. It encodes CASSLVKWETQYF.

The rearrangement uses TRBV6-5 and TRBJ1-1; D ambiguous. Between the trimmed V and J ends, which lost 2 bases and 1 base, there was a span of 8 bases. The CDR3 is made up of 14 amino acids. The V gene's germline CDR1 is MNHEY and CDR2 SVGAGI. CDR3 sequence reads: CASSYIGGNTEAFF. The CDR3 DNA reads as TGTGCCAGCAGTTACATCGGCGGGAACACTGAAGCTTTCTTT.

Remarks on this clone: The junction does not match germline at one end; this may be a read error. The chain is built from TRBV7-2 and TRBJ2-7; 7 nucleotides agree with TRBD1. Looked up from germline, CDR1 is SGHTA and CDR2 is FQGNSA. The CDR3 spans 13 residues. The DNA of the CDR3 is TGTGCCAGCAGCCCGGGACAGTCCCGCGAGGAGTACTTC. Protein: CASSPGQSREEYF.

With regard to this clone: Germline and junction disagree at one end, which may indicate a read error. The chain carries TRBV7-2 and TRBJ1-5; D may be TRBD1 (6 bases). Per germline, CDR1 SGHTA and CDR2 FQGNSA. The CDR3 contains 15 residues. As DNA, the CDR3 is TGTGCCATCAGCTTTAGCGGGGGCGGCAATCAGCCCCAGCATTTT. Amino acid sequence: CAISFSGGGNQPQHF.

The V call is TRBV2, the J call TRBJ2-1; either TRBD1 or TRBD2 may supply D (5 bases each). Germline V gives CDR1 SNHLY, CDR2 FYNNEI. Trimming cost V 3 bases and J 7 bases, with 13 bases left between them. The CDR3 length is 14 residues. CDR3 DNA: TGTGCCAGCAGTGAGTACCGGGACGGTAATGAGCAGTTCTTC. Its translation: CASSEYRDGNEQFF.

This sequence joins TRBV2 and TRBJ1-5; the D is unclear. This CDR3 has 14 amino acids. V was trimmed by 6 bases and J by 7 bases, leaving 16 bases between them. Germline V gene sequence: CDR1 SNHLY, CDR2 FYNNEI. The DNA of the CDR3 is TGTGCCAGCAGCCCCCGGGGAAGGCTACAGCCCCAGCATTTT. Translated, it gives CASSPRGRLQPQHF.

The rearrangement links TRBV18 to TRBJ2-5; D remains unclear. The length of the CDR3 is 13 residues. V dropped 6 bases and J dropped 1 base, with 9 bases sitting between them. Germline CDR1 and CDR2: KGHSH and LQKENI. The CDR3, as DNA: TGTGCCAGCTCGACGAACCTCCAAGAGACCCAGTACTTC. This codes for CASSTNLQETQYF.

This rearrangement joins TRBV6-5 to TRBJ2-7, with TRBD1 matching 9 bases. The CDR3 is made up of 14 amino acids. In germline, CDR1 is MNHEY, CDR2 SVGAGI. V lost 0 bases to trimming and J lost 4 bases; unmatched junction nucleotides: 1. CDR3 DNA: TGTGCCAGCAGTTACTCGGACAGGGGTTACGAGCAGTACTTC. It is translated as CASSYSDRGYEQYF.

The chain employs TRBV30 and TRBJ1-1; no firm D call. CDR1 is GTSNPN and CDR2 is SVGIG in the germline V gene (reference sequence). The ends were cut back, 8 bases at V and 7 bases at J, with 11 bases in the middle. The CDR3 loop spans 10 amino acids. The CDR3, as DNA: TGTGCCATTAGCCAAAGTGAAGCTTTCTTT. Translated, it gives CAISQSEAFF.

This sequence joins TRBV28 and TRBJ1-4; no clear D gene. The CDR3 contains 14 residues. The V gene lost 10 bases and the J gene lost 7 bases, with 19 bases spanning the gap. From germline, CDR1 is MDHEN and CDR2 SYDVKM. The CDR3, as DNA: TGTGCCACCCTCCCACCCCCGGGCGTTGAAAAACTGTTTTTT. Translated, it gives CATLPPPGVEKLFF.

The chain recombines TRBV28 with TRBJ2-1; 8 positions agree with TRBD2. CDR1 MDHEN and CDR2 SYDVKM come from the germline V gene. With V trimmed by 8 bases and J by 2 bases, 11 bases remained unmatched. This CDR3 is 16 amino acids long. This CDR3 reads CASPPTPGGPYNEQFF. In nucleotides, the CDR3 is TGTGCCAGCCCCCCGACCCCGGGAGGGCCCTACAATGAGCAGTTCTTC.